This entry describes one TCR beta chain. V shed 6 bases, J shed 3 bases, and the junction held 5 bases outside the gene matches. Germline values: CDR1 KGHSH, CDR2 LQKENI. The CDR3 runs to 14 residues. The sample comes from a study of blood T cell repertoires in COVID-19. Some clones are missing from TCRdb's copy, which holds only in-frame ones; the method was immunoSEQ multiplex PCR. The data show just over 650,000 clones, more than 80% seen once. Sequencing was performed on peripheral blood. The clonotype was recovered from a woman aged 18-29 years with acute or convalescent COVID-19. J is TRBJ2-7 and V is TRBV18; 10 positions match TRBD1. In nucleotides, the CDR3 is TGTGCCAGCTCTCCGGACAGGGGGTACTACGAGCAGTACTTC. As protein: CASSPDRGYYEQYF.